What follows describes a single T cell receptor beta chain. Its antigen is as yet unknown. These data are taken from a study of T-cell reconstitution after alpha-beta-depleted transplantation in children. Overall study results and limits: T-cell counts and diversity at one year following transplant were attributed mainly to newly produced T cells.

Construction of the TCRbeta library involved unique molecular identifiers. TCRdb processed the PCR reads anew with MiXCR; each CDR3 protein has one entry. The top ten clones hold 4.5% to 5.5% of a sample with 150,000 to 250,000 distinct CDR3 sequences, roughly 6% of them seen once. CDR3 size: 13 residues. The germline V gene has CDR1 DFQATT and CDR2 SNEGSKA (reference sequence). The V gene lost 5 bases and the J gene lost 6 bases, with 16 bases spanning the gap. This TCR was sampled from a girl under three years old with combined immunodeficiency, due to receive a stem cell transplant. V and J are TRBV20-1 and TRBJ1-1, with a possible D match to TRBD1 (5 bases). The source material was PBMCs, sampled before TCRalphabeta/CD19-depleted stem cell transplant. This chain's CDR3 is CSAPPGTRPEAFF. The CDR3 nucleotides read TGCAGTGCTCCTCCCGGGACCCGGCCTGAAGCTTTCTTT.